The sequence of this TCR beta chain was determined in a study of glioma-infiltrating T cells after dendritic cell vaccination. Study-wide context: Samples are from glioblastoma patients in Phase I and II dendritic cell vaccine trials.

Repertoires were generated with immunoSEQ multiplex PCR, while TCRdb's copy carries only in-frame clones and drops some. This sample has roughly 96,000 clones, with about four fifths found just once. PBMC sampling occurred before vaccination, two weeks after the third dose, and at progression. Germline V gene lookup returns CDR1 KGHSH and CDR2 LQKENI. The CDR3 totals 16 residues. Trimming left V 0 bases short and J 2 bases short, with 10 bases between. The chain couples TRBV18 to TRBJ2-2; D perhaps matches TRBD1 (6 bases). This material consisted of blood, taken before dendritic cell vaccination. This TCR was recovered from a human donor with glioblastoma. The CDR3 region is CASSPPGTSNTGELFF. In nucleotides, the CDR3 is TGTGCCAGCTCACCACCGGGGACATCAAACACCGGGGAGCTGTTTTTT.